Shown below are 27 T cell receptor beta chains from a single sample sequenced in a study of neurological immune-mediated disorders. The time point: longitudinal time-point 1 (baseline). TCRdb itself ran the 5' RACE reads through MiXCR, one entry per CDR3 protein. This sample yields fewer than 90,000 distinct CDR3 sequences, of which roughly a tenth are seen a single time; approximately 10% belongs to the top ten. Material: PBMCs. All receptors come from a man aged 30 to 39 in good health.

This clonotype was seen at least ten times. The chain is built from TRBV10-3 and TRBJ2-3; D possibly corresponds to TRBD2 (6 bases). The length of the CDR3 is 14 residues. The germline gives CDR1 ENHRY, CDR2 SYGVKD. V was clipped by 4 bases and J by 2 bases, with 10 bases between them. As DNA, the CDR3 is TGTGCCATCAGTGGGGGAGGTGACACAGATACGCAGTATTTT. Translation: CAISGGGDTDTQYF.

This clonotype was found many times. V and J are TRBV4-2 and TRBJ2-1; 9 nucleotides line up with TRBD2. V shed 4 bases, J shed 7 bases, and the junction held 11 bases outside the gene matches. The CDR3 has 16 residues. In germline, CDR1 is LGHNA, CDR2 YNFKEQ. The CDR3 DNA follows: TGTGCCAGCAGCCCGGTAGCGGGAGCAAAAGAAAATGAGCAGTTCTTC. Amino acids: CASSPVAGAKENEQFF.

The table lists this clonotype with many counts. The gene calls are TRBV12-3 or TRBV12-4 and TRBJ2-5; 8 bases are a match to TRBD2. The junction had 8 bases not matched to a gene; V was cut back by 5 bases and J by 3 bases. The CDR3 runs 15 residues. The CDR3 here is CASSVSGRGEETQYF. In DNA, the CDR3 is TGTGCCAGCAGTGTGAGCGGGAGAGGGGAAGAGACCCAGTACTTC.

The V call is TRBV4-1, the J call TRBJ2-3; 9 bases map to TRBD2. Trimming at V came to 3 bases and at J to 4 bases, leaving 5 bases not matched to a gene. Looked up from germline, CDR1 is MGHRA and CDR2 is YSYEKL. This CDR3 is built from 15 residues. The CDR3 coding sequence is TGCGCCAGCAGCCAGGCGGGAGGGTTGGCAGATACGCAGTATTTT. Translation gives CASSQAGGLADTQYF.

This clonotype showed up just a few times. For the CDR3, the DNA is TGTGCCAGCAGCTTACCGACAACTAATGAAAAACTGTTTTTT. It translates to CASSLPTTNEKLFF. J is TRBJ1-4 and V is TRBV7-2; no clear D. Germline values: CDR1 SGHTA, CDR2 FQGNSA. The CDR3 has 14 residues. Trimming removed 2 bases at V and 0 bases at J, with 4 bases between.

This clonotype was seen more than once but under ten times. This clone may be a read error of a much larger clone one base away. The DNA for the CDR3 is TGTGCCAGCAGCTTATGTCCGGGTCTAGAATACGAGCAGTACTTC. Its protein is CASSLCPGLEYEQYF. The rearrangement uses TRBV7-9 and TRBJ2-7; D is unclear. The CDR3 loop spans 15 amino acids. CDR1 and CDR2 from the germline V gene are SEHNR and FQNEAQ (reference sequence). V was trimmed by 2 bases and J by 4 bases, leaving 15 bases between them.

This clonotype was recorded at least ten times. The V gene is TRBV27, the J gene TRBJ2-1, with unresolved D. CDR1 is MNHEY and CDR2 is SMNVEV in the germline V gene (reference sequence). The V end lost 7 bases, the J end lost 1 base, and 17 bases lay between the germline ends. There are 16 residues in the CDR3. Here the CDR3 DNA reads TGTGCCAGCAATTTGGACCCCGCCCCTTCCTACAATGAGCAGTTCTTC. Its protein is CASNLDPAPSYNEQFF.

This clonotype was seen repeatedly, ten times or more. The chain joins TRBV20-1 to TRBJ2-5; tentative D call: TRBD1 (5 bases). With 0 bases removed from V and 5 bases from J, the gap between germline ends came to 19 bases. CDR3 length: 16 residues. Germline V gene data show CDR1 as DFQATT and CDR2 as SNEGSKA (reference sequence). This CDR3 is CSARDAEGWGLETQYF. DNA of the CDR3: TGCAGTGCTAGAGATGCCGAAGGGTGGGGCTTGGAGACCCAGTACTTC.

In its sample, this clonotype was seen many times. The gene calls are TRBV7-2 and TRBJ1-5; D gene unclear. This CDR3 contains 14 residues. Per the germline V gene, CDR1 is SGHTA and CDR2 is FQGNSA. With 3 bases removed from V and 1 base from J, the gap between germline ends came to 7 bases. For the CDR3, the DNA is TGTGCCAGCAGCTTCCATTGGAGCAATCAGCCCCAGCATTTT. Translation: CASSFHWSNQPQHF. Based on the CDR3 plus reference TRBV7-2 and TRBJ1-5, the full variable domain is GAGVSQSPSNKVTEKGKDVELRCDPISGHTALYWYRQSLGQGLEFLIYFQGNSAPDKSGLPSDRFSAERTGGSVSTLTIQRTQQEDSAVYLCASSFHWSNQPQHFGDGTRLSIL.

The J gene is TRBJ2-2, the V gene TRBV18, with TRBD2 matching over 7 bases. Germline V lookup: CDR1 KGHSH, CDR2 LQKENI. Germline trimming cut 1 base from V and 1 base from J; bases unmatched to any gene: 3. The CDR3 consists of 16 residues. The CDR3 loop is CASSPRLAVNTGELFF. In DNA form, the CDR3 reads TGTGCCAGCTCACCACGTCTAGCGGTGAACACCGGGGAGCTGTTTTTT.

This clonotype has at least ten counts. The rearrangement links TRBV6-6 to TRBJ2-1, with 8 bases matching TRBD1. CDR1 and CDR2 (germline): MNHNY, SVGAGI (reference sequence). The CDR3 is made up of 16 amino acids. Losses at the gene ends were 0 bases for V and 1 base for J; bases not matched to a gene: 2. The CDR3 here is CASSYSRDRSYNEQFF. CDR3 DNA sequence: TGTGCCAGCAGTTACTCGCGGGACAGGTCCTACAATGAGCAGTTCTTC.

This clonotype was counted many times. The gene calls are TRBV5-1 and TRBJ1-4; D may be TRBD1 (5 bases). The CDR3 is made up of 13 amino acids. V gave up 4 bases and J gave up 8 bases, with 12 bases separating them. Per the germline V gene, CDR1 is SGHRS and CDR2 is YFSETQ. CDR3: CASSAGTTEKLFF. For the CDR3, the DNA is TGCGCCAGCAGCGCCGGGACCACAGAAAAACTGTTTTTT.

This clonotype has ten or more counts. V and J are TRBV14 and TRBJ1-2; 8 bases line up with TRBD1. The V and J ends lost 1 base and 6 bases, in that order; junction bases with no gene match: 19. The germline V gene has CDR1 SGHDN and CDR2 FVKESK. The CDR3 has 19 amino acids. The CDR3 DNA reads as TGTGCCAGCAGCCAAGTCATTTCCAGGGGGCAGCCCCGGCGTCATGGCTACACCTTC. Residues: CASSQVISRGQPRRHGYTF.

The sample holds a few counts of this clonotype. The chain links TRBV7-8 to TRBJ1-6, with unresolved D. The CDR3 contains 14 residues. V lost 2 bases and J lost 10, with 12 bases in between. Germline values: CDR1 SGHVS, CDR2 FQNEAQ. The CDR3 region has the DNA TGTGCCAGCAGCTTACCGGGGAGTGGCTCACCCCTCCACTTT. Protein product: CASSLPGSGSPLHF.

This chain uses TRBV10-3 with TRBJ2-3, with a weak D call TRBD2 (5 bases). Per germline, CDR1 ENHRY and CDR2 SYGVKD. V lost 7 bases and J lost 2, with 16 bases in between. The CDR3 contains 15 residues. The CDR3, as DNA: TGTGCCATCAATTTAGGAGGAACACACACAGATACGCAGTATTTT. It codes for CAINLGGTHTDTQYF.

In this sample, this clonotype turned up many times. The CDR3 DNA sequence: TGTGCCAGCAGGGGGGGGGCAGGGGAGACCCAGTACTTC. Its protein is CASRGGAGETQYF. The chain combines TRBV3-1 with TRBJ2-5; D is perhaps TRBD2 (7 bases). CDR1 and CDR2 from the germline V gene are LGHDT and YNNKEL (reference sequence). Trimming left V 6 bases short and J 5 bases short, with 13 bases between. This CDR3 region has 13 residues.

This clonotype showed up many times. The chain recombines TRBV5-1 with TRBJ2-7; 11 nucleotides match TRBD2. Germline V gene data show CDR1 as SGHRS and CDR2 as YFSETQ. The CDR3 sequence is 15 residues long. Trimming cost V 0 bases and J 3 bases; bases outside gene matches: 2. Here the CDR3 DNA reads TGCGCCAGCAGCTTGGGACTAGCGGGAAACTACGAGCAGTACTTC. Encoded protein: CASSLGLAGNYEQYF.

This clonotype came up many times. V gene TRBV20-1 combines with J gene TRBJ2-1; D may match TRBD1 or TRBD2 (6 bases each). CDR1 and CDR2 from the germline V gene are DFQATT and SNEGSKA (reference sequence). CDR3 length: 15 amino acids. V dropped 6 bases and J dropped 4 bases, with 19 bases sitting between them. The CDR3 reads CSAPPGAEAYNEQFF. The CDR3 coding sequence is TGCAGTGCCCCGCCGGGGGCTGAGGCATACAATGAGCAGTTCTTC.

This clonotype was observed at least ten times. The rearrangement uses TRBV29-1 and TRBJ2-3, with 8 positions matching TRBD2. With 3 bases clipped from V and 0 bases from J, the junction kept 11 bases outside the gene matches. The germline V gene has CDR1 SQVTM and CDR2 ANQGSEA. The CDR3 sequence is 17 residues long. CDR3 nucleotides: TGCAGCGTTGATCGAATTGACGGGGGGGGCAGCACAGATACGCAGTATTTT. Translation gives CSVDRIDGGGSTDTQYF.

Concerning this clonotype: Its ends do not fully match the called genes, so a read error is possible. The V and J genes are TRBV7-2 and TRBJ1-1; tentative D call: TRBD1 (6 bases). The CDR3 is 13 residues long. The germline V gene has CDR1 SGHTA and CDR2 FQGNSA. CDR3 protein: CAEQGLGNTESFF. CDR3 nucleotide sequence: TGTGCCGAGCAGGGGTTGGGAAACACTGAATCTTTCTTT.

A remark on this clonotype: This may stem from a read error, because a much larger clone lies one nucleotide away. The chain combines TRBV5-6 with TRBJ2-2; D uncertain. This CDR3 spans 16 amino acids. Trimming removed 4 bases at V and 3 bases at J, with 16 bases between. Germline V CDR1 and CDR2: SGHDT, YYEEEE. This CDR3 is CASSHLGSGHTGELFF. CDR3 DNA sequence: TGTGCCAGCAGCCACCTCGGCTCTGGCCACACCGGGGAGCTGTTTTTT.

The J gene is TRBJ2-5, the V gene TRBV18; unclear D gene. There are 14 residues in the CDR3. The germline V gene has CDR1 KGHSH and CDR2 LQKENI. Trimming removed 1 base at V and 3 bases at J, with 9 bases between. The CDR3 DNA reads TGTGCCAGCTCACCACTTATTGAAGAAGAGACCCAGTACTTC. Translating it yields CASSPLIEEETQYF.

There are many counts of this clonotype. This rearrangement joins TRBV5-1 to TRBJ2-3; 16 bases fit TRBD2. The CDR3 has 19 amino acids. CDR1 SGHRS and CDR2 YFSETQ come from the germline V gene. The V segment lost 4 bases and the J segment 1 base; nucleotides outside the gene matches: 9. The CDR3 region has the DNA TGCGCCAGCAGCCCGGGACTAGCGGGAGGGCCACAGGGCACAGATACGCAGTATTTT. It is translated as CASSPGLAGGPQGTDTQYF.

This clonotype was picked up many times. The chain combines TRBV15 with TRBJ2-1; no clear D. Looked up from germline, CDR1 is LNHNV and CDR2 is YYDKDF (reference sequence). This CDR3 is built from 13 residues. V shed 1 base and J shed 4 bases, with 5 bases lying between them. The DNA of the CDR3 is TGTGCCACCAGCAGAGTTACTTACAATGAGCAGTTCTTC. Its protein product is CATSRVTYNEQFF.

In this sample, this clonotype turned up many times. The rearrangement uses TRBV12-3 or TRBV12-4 and TRBJ2-3; possible D gene TRBD1, 6 bases. This CDR3 is 11 amino acids long. The V end was cut by 5 bases, the J end by 8 bases, with 8 bases between. This chain's CDR3 is CASSQGLTQYF. CDR3 coding DNA: TGTGCCAGCAGTCAGGGGCTTACGCAGTATTTT.

This clonotype has just one count. The junction shows a germline mismatch at one end, possibly a read error. The rearrangement uses TRBV12-3 or TRBV12-4 and TRBJ1-5; D gene uncertain. This CDR3 is 13 amino acids long. Written as DNA, the CDR3 is TGTGCCTGCAGTGACGGGGATGGCATGCCCCAACATTTT. Its translation: CACSDGDGMPQHF.

This clonotype appeared many times. The chain couples TRBV7-8 to TRBJ2-1, with TRBD1 matching 8 bases. This CDR3 is 15 amino acids long. Per the germline V gene, CDR1 is SGHVS and CDR2 is FQNEAQ. The V segment lost 2 bases and the J segment 6 bases; nucleotides outside the gene matches: 6. CDR3 amino acids: CASSLQQGVGNEQFF. The CDR3 DNA sequence: TGTGCCAGCAGCTTACAACAGGGGGTAGGCAATGAGCAGTTCTTC.